The TCR beta chain under discussion was sequenced for a study of T cell repertoires in cytomegalovirus infection (dated by TCRdb to the late 2010s). Context from the whole study: Donor HLA type was relevant to the analysis, as public TCR beta signatures indicated carriage of CMV infection together with the matching HLA type.

The table lists this clonotype with a few counts. Its antigen is still unknown. With a much larger clone just one base away, this may be a read error. Trimming removed 7 bases from V and 0 bases from J, leaving 3 bases between the germline ends. The CDR3 starts with the cysteine, ends with the phenylalanine, and has 12 residues. Only the CDR3 portion is preserved as DNA: 36 bases, with reading frame beginning at the first base. This sample was sequenced with an Illumina HiSeq 1500. TCRdb passed the public sequencing reads through fastp at Q25 and MiXCR, retaining productive beta sequences. Rows with a matching CDR3 protein are joined into one entry that keeps the most common DNA and genes. The sample records approximately 500,000 distinct CDR3 sequences, around 11% of which are singletons. 9.5% to 13% of the sample lies in the top ten. Broader findings and caveats from the paper: The ex vivo response was dominated by HLA-C-restricted CMV-specific TCR beta clonotypes, which also provided the single most frequent clonotype in two of eight donors. In both this cohort and an independent cohort of some 380 donors, the cumulative frequency of public TCR beta family members distinguished carriers of CMV infection plus the relevant HLA type.

The rearrangement joined TRBV12-3 or TRBV12-4 to TRBJ2-2, with the identity of the D gene unclear. The source of this sequence is a human donor in good health (CMV status not recorded). Some clones in this sample may be carry-over from other donors' samples. Sequencing was performed on PBMCs. CDR3 sequence: CASNTNTGELFF. Here is the DNA: TGTGCCAGCAATACGAACACCGGGGAGCTGTTTTTT.